This T cell receptor beta chain was identified in a study of T cell repertoires in ileal Crohn's disease. The time point denotes: neoterminal ileum biopsy at postoperative endoscopy, about 6 months after surgery. Trimming shortened V by 1 base and J by 0 bases, and 5 bases separated the two germline ends. In germline, CDR1 is LGHNT, CDR2 FRNRAP. The CDR3 runs to 14 residues. The method was immunoSEQ multiplex PCR; TCRdb's version includes in-frame clones alone and lacks a portion of them. The repertoire holds about 2,800 clones, with roughly three quarters as singletons. The receptor's source is an adult with Crohn's disease. Sequencing was done on a sample of ileal tissue. The chain combines TRBV12-5 with TRBJ2-3; D remains unclear. CDR3 loop: CASGLGSSTDTQYF. In nucleotides, the CDR3 is TGTGCTAGTGGTTTGGGCAGTAGCACAGATACGCAGTATTTT.